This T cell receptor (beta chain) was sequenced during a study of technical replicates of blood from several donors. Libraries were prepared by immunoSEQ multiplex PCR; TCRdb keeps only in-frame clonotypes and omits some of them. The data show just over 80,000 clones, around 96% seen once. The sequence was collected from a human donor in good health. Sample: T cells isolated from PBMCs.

In nucleotides, the CDR3 is TGTGCCAGCAGCTTATTCCACAACCAAGAGACCCAGTACTTC. This gives the protein CASSLFHNQETQYF. The genes are TRBV7-2 and TRBJ2-5; D gene ambiguous. Germline values: CDR1 SGHTA, CDR2 FQGNSA. The CDR3 consists of 14 residues. Deletions cut 2 bases from V and 0 bases from J, with 7 bases between. The variable domain in full, completed from reference TRBV7-2 and TRBJ2-5, reads GAGVSQSPSNKVTEKGKDVELRCDPISGHTALYWYRQSLGQGLEFLIYFQGNSAPDKSGLPSDRFSAERTGGSVSTLTIQRTQQEDSAVYLCASSLFHNQETQYFGPGTRLLVL.